These 14 T cell receptor beta chains were all obtained from the same sample, sequenced in a study of vaccination and CD4 T cells after COVID-19. Treatment: roughly 11-day PBMC culture with coronavirus spike peptide pools or control peptides (ViraFEST assay). Sequence data for DNA of cultured CD4+ T cells were generated by the Oncomine TCR Beta short-read assay. TCRdb itself ran the PCR reads through MiXCR, one entry per CDR3 protein. Of about 21,000 distinct CDR3 sequences listed, roughly 46% are singletons. These receptors' antigens are unknown. Sequenced here: CD4+ T cells from blood, cultured in vitro, sampled before SARS-CoV-2 vaccination. Receptor source: a human donor who had recovered from COVID-19.

In DNA, the CDR3 is TGCGCCAGCAGCTTGGTGGAGGGGGCAGACTATGGCTACACCTTC. It specifies CASSLVEGADYGYTF. The chain is built from TRBV5-1 and TRBJ1-2; TRBD1 aligns across 7 bases. The CDR3 contains 15 residues. Germline V gene data show CDR1 as SGHRS and CDR2 as YFSETQ. V lost 0 bases to trimming and J lost 3 bases; unmatched junction nucleotides: 5.

This clonotype was recorded a few times. The chain uses TRBV7-2 and TRBJ2-3; D not certain. Germline V gene data show CDR1 as SGHTA and CDR2 as FQGNSA. The V gene lost 0 bases and the J gene lost 2 bases, with 12 bases spanning the gap. The CDR3 consists of 16 residues. CDR3 amino acids: CASSLARAGPTDTQYF. As DNA, the CDR3 is TGTGCCAGCAGCTTAGCTCGGGCTGGGCCCACAGATACGCAGTATTTT.

J is TRBJ1-2 and V is TRBV11-2, with D possibly matching TRBD1 (5 bases). This CDR3 contains 13 residues. Germline loops: CDR1 SGHAT, CDR2 FQNNGV. The germline V and J ends were trimmed by 2 bases and 4 bases, with 8 bases remaining between them. The CDR3 loop is CASSLQGLYGYTF. DNA for the CDR3: TGTGCCAGCAGCTTACAGGGACTCTATGGCTACACCTTC.

The rearrangement joins TRBV28 to TRBJ2-3, with TRBD2 identical over 7 bases. V trimming: 5 bases; J trimming: 2 bases; junction bases outside the gene matches: 7. Germline V lookup: CDR1 MDHEN, CDR2 SYDVKM. The CDR3 contains 15 residues. In nucleotides, the CDR3 is TGTGCCAGCAGTGAGAGACTAGCTAACACAGATACGCAGTATTTT. The encoded protein is CASSERLANTDTQYF.

This clonotype was counted between two and nine times. The rearrangement uses TRBV21-1 and TRBJ1-2; no check of the table's D call, TRBD1, against the DNA was made. TRBV21-1 is shown as a pseudogene. The CDR3 loop spans 13 amino acids. The CDR3 region is CATRQGEVRGYTF. Written as DNA, the CDR3 is TGTGCCACCAGACAGGGGGAGGTTCGTGGCTACACCTTC.

The chain joins TRBV7-2 to TRBJ2-3; TRBD2 matches at 9 bases. This CDR3 region has 16 residues. Losses at the gene ends were 4 bases for V and 1 base for J; bases not matched to a gene: 6. CDR1 SGHTA and CDR2 FQGNSA come from the germline V gene. CDR3 protein: CASSSIAGVGTDTQYF. CDR3 in DNA: TGTGCCAGCAGCTCTATAGCGGGAGTGGGCACAGATACGCAGTATTTT.

This clonotype came up a few times. V is TRBV20-1 and J is TRBJ1-2, with D possibly matching TRBD1 (5 bases). Germline V gene data show CDR1 as DFQATT and CDR2 as SNEGSKA (reference sequence). The CDR3 totals 14 residues. The V gene lost 0 bases and the J gene lost 10 bases, with 18 bases spanning the gap. CDR3 residues: CSARDEGTGHSYTF. The DNA of the CDR3 is TGCAGTGCTAGAGATGAGGGGACGGGGCATTCCTACACCTTC.

For this clonotype: One end of the junction varies from germline; a read error may be responsible. V usage is TRBV6-2 or TRBV6-3 and J usage is TRBJ2-1, with a tentative D call TRBD2 (5 bases). This CDR3 comprises 12 residues. Germline-derived CDR1 and CDR2 are MNHEY and SVGEGT. The CDR3: CASSDSGIEQFF. The CDR3 region has the DNA TGTGCCAGCAGTGACTCCGGGATTGAGCAGTTCTTC.

The chain links TRBV11-3 to TRBJ1-2; possibly TRBD1 for D (5 bases). Germline loops: CDR1 SGHNT, CDR2 YENEEA. V lost 5 bases and J 8 bases, leaving 18 bases between the germline ends. The CDR3 loop spans 14 amino acids. In DNA form, the CDR3 reads TGTGCCAGCAGCCTATCTAAGGGACTGGGGGGCTACACCTTC. This codes for CASSLSKGLGGYTF.

The V and J genes are TRBV6-1 and TRBJ2-2; 7 bases are a match to TRBD1. The V gene's germline CDR1 is MNHNS and CDR2 SASEGT. The CDR3 sequence is 15 residues long. V was pared by 4 bases and J by 5 bases, with 7 bases of the junction left unmatched. The CDR3 coding sequence is TGTGCCAGCAGTGCTCACAGGGGAAGGACCGGGGAGCTGTTTTTT. It encodes CASSAHRGRTGELFF.

This clonotype was detected only a few times. The V and J genes are TRBV20-1 and TRBJ1-3; 7 bases align to TRBD1. CDR3 length equals 13 residues. Trimming removed 5 bases from V and 4 bases from J; junction bases left unmatched: 5. Looked up from germline, CDR1 is DFQATT and CDR2 is SNEGSKA (reference sequence). CDR3 sequence reads: CSAPATGGNTIYF. As DNA, the CDR3 is TGCAGTGCTCCGGCGACAGGGGGAAACACCATATATTTT.

The chain links TRBV12-3 or TRBV12-4 to TRBJ1-1, with 10 nucleotides matching TRBD1. Losses at the gene ends were 0 bases for V and 12 bases for J; bases not matched to a gene: 4. This CDR3 has 13 amino acids. In DNA form, the CDR3 reads TGTGCCAGCAGTTTAGCCGGGACAGGGGATACTTTCTTT. This sequence encodes CASSLAGTGDTFF.

CDR3 sequence reads: CASSRMDTGTLYEQYF. CDR3 sequence (DNA): TGTGCCAGCAGCCGAATGGACACCGGGACACTTTACGAGCAGTACTTC. This chain links TRBV6-1 with TRBJ2-7, with a weak D call TRBD1 (6 bases). The CDR3 runs to 16 residues. V lost 6 bases, J lost 4 bases, and 22 bases lay in between. Germline lookup yields CDR1 MNHNS and CDR2 SASEGT.

There are a few counts of this clonotype. The chain recombines TRBV11-2 with TRBJ1-2, with D unresolved. Trimming left V 5 bases short and J 8 bases short, with 18 bases between. The germline V gene has CDR1 SGHAT and CDR2 FQNNGV. The CDR3 runs 14 residues. CDR3 DNA: TGTGCCAGCAGCCCCATGGTAGGCGTTGGGGGCTACACCTTC. It specifies CASSPMVGVGGYTF.